The 20 T cell receptor beta chains presented below share a single source sample, sequenced in a study of OX40 agonist ivuxolimab in advanced cancers. Profiling relied on immunoSEQ multiplex PCR, and the TCRdb table lists in-frame clones only, not all of them. The profile covers about 35,000 clones, with roughly 84% appearing a single time and less than 2% taken by the ten largest. Sequences were derived from CD4+ or CD8+ T cells sorted from blood, sampled in a trial of the OX40 agonist ivuxolimab. Receptor source: an adult with an advanced solid tumor such as melanoma, head and neck, liver or kidney cancer.

This clone was picked up one time. The chain carries TRBV2 and TRBJ1-4; 12 nucleotides line up with TRBD1. V was clipped by 6 bases and J by 4 bases; unmatched bases: 6. Germline CDR1 is SNHLY and CDR2 is FYNNEI. The CDR3 is 16 residues long. The CDR3 DNA is TGTGCCAGCAGCCTGGGACAGGGGGCGCGTAATGAAAAACTGTTTTTT. Translation: CASSLGQGARNEKLFF. The full variable domain, completed using reference TRBV2 and TRBJ1-4, is EPEVTQTPSHQVTQMGQEVILRCVPISNHLYFYWYRQILGQKVEFLVSFYNNEISEKSEIFDDQFSVERPDGSNFTLKIRSTKLEDSAMYFCASSLGQGARNEKLFFGSGTQLSVL.

V usage is TRBV2 and J usage is TRBJ2-1; TRBD1 or TRBD2 may be the D gene (6 bases each). Germline loops: CDR1 SNHLY, CDR2 FYNNEI. V was shortened by 2 bases and J by 2 bases, with 7 bases between the two germline ends. The CDR3 is 14 residues long. The DNA for the CDR3 is TGTGCCAGCAGTGAACGGGGGCCCTACAATGAGCAGTTCTTC. It encodes CASSERGPYNEQFF.

The J gene is TRBJ2-4, the V gene TRBV6-5; no reliable D call. V dropped 0 bases and J dropped 0 bases, with 9 bases sitting between them. The V gene's germline CDR1 is MNHEY and CDR2 SVGAGI. The CDR3 is made up of 16 amino acids. DNA for the CDR3: TGTGCCAGCAGTTACTCTCCCTCCATAGCCAAAAACATTCAGTACTTC. Amino acids: CASSYSPSIAKNIQYF.

In this sample, this clone turned up once. The gene calls are TRBV6-1 and TRBJ1-1; D is undetermined. Deletions cut 4 bases from V and 7 bases from J, with 10 bases between. Per germline, CDR1 MNHNS and CDR2 SASEGT. This CDR3 comprises 12 residues. The CDR3 DNA reads as TGTGCCAGCAGTGGTGAGATGTTTGAAGCTTTCTTT. This gives the protein CASSGEMFEAFF.

CDR3 residues: CASSKGEGGELFF. The CDR3 DNA is TGTGCCAGCAGCAAAGGGGAAGGCGGGGAGCTGTTTTTT. The rearrangement uses TRBV21-1 and TRBJ2-2. TRBV21-1 is a pseudogene locus. This CDR3 is built from 13 residues.

With respect to this clone: This sample includes further DNA sequences coding for the same CDR3. The rearrangement uses TRBV7-8 and TRBJ2-1; 7 nucleotides agree with TRBD1. Looked up from germline, CDR1 is SGHVS and CDR2 is FQNEAQ. V trimming: 5 bases; J trimming: 4 bases; junction bases outside the gene matches: 8. This CDR3 spans 15 amino acids. CDR3 nucleotide sequence: TGTGCCAGCAGCATAAGTCAGGGGGTATACAATGAGCAGTTCTTC. It encodes CASSISQGVYNEQFF. Looking up the rest from reference TRBV7-8 and TRBJ2-1 gives the full variable domain: GAGVSQSPRYKVAKRGQDVALRCDPISGHVSLFWYQQALGQGPEFLTYFQNEAQLDKSGLPSDRFFAERPEGSVSTLKIQRTQQEDSAVYLCASSISQGVYNEQFFGPGTRLTVL.

V is TRBV27 and J is TRBJ1-5, with unresolved D. The CDR3 consists of 12 residues. CDR1 MNHEY and CDR2 SMNVEV come from the germline V gene (reference sequence). With 6 bases removed from V and 4 bases from J, the gap between germline ends came to 7 bases. CDR3 sequence: CASSAPNQPQHF. The CDR3 nucleotides read TGTGCCAGCAGCGCCCCTAATCAGCCCCAGCATTTT.

V is TRBV5-3 and J is TRBJ2-1; D perhaps matches TRBD1 (6 bases). TRBV5-3 belongs to the ORF category, with a function that is uncertain. This CDR3 has 18 amino acids. V was trimmed by 1 base and J by 0 bases, leaving 17 bases between them. The CDR3 spells CARSLSLGAALSYNEQFF. For the CDR3, the DNA is TGTGCCAGAAGCTTGTCGTTGGGGGCTGCCCTCTCCTACAATGAGCAGTTCTTC.

The chain carries TRBV7-9 and TRBJ2-2, with D perhaps matching TRBD1 or TRBD2 (5 bases each). This CDR3 region has 15 residues. CDR1 and CDR2 (germline): SEHNR, FQNEAQ (reference sequence). V was shortened by 4 bases and J by 0 bases, with 9 bases between the two germline ends. CDR3 in DNA: TGTGCCAGCAGCTCGAGGGGCGCGAACACCGGGGAGCTGTTTTTT. It codes for CASSSRGANTGELFF.

In this sample, this clone turned up once. The rearrangement links TRBV2 to TRBJ1-5; D unresolved. Per the germline V gene, CDR1 is SNHLY and CDR2 is FYNNEI. CDR3 size: 16 residues. Trimming cost V 2 bases and J 3 bases, with 14 bases left between them. CDR3 DNA sequence: TGTGCCAGCAGTGAACCGGGCGGCCAGGTCAATCAGCCCCAGCATTTT. As protein: CASSEPGGQVNQPQHF.

The chain links TRBV6-5 to TRBJ1-1, with D unclear. V lost 4 bases, J lost 0 bases, and 9 bases lay in between. The germline V gene has CDR1 MNHEY and CDR2 SVGAGI. The CDR3 length is 14 residues. The CDR3 loop is CASSFDGMNTEAFF. The CDR3 DNA follows: TGTGCCAGCAGTTTCGACGGAATGAACACTGAAGCTTTCTTT.

The V and J genes are TRBV5-1 and TRBJ2-7, with 7 bases aligning to TRBD1. The germline V gene has CDR1 SGHRS and CDR2 YFSETQ. The trim removed 4 bases at V and 3 bases at J, leaving 7 bases unmatched. CDR3 size: 14 residues. CDR3 region: CASSPGAGGYEQYF. CDR3 DNA: TGCGCCAGCAGCCCCGGAGCAGGGGGCTACGAGCAGTACTTC.

The gene calls are TRBV5-1 and TRBJ2-7; D is unresolved. This CDR3 has 14 amino acids. Trimming took 5 bases from V and 2 from J, leaving 14 bases between them. The V gene's germline CDR1 is SGHRS and CDR2 YFSETQ. The CDR3 spells CASRLLSNTYEQYF. The CDR3 DNA reads as TGCGCCAGCAGACTCCTATCAAACACCTACGAGCAGTACTTC.

This clone occurred once. The chain joins TRBV28 to TRBJ2-1, with D tentatively TRBD2 (5 bases). The germline V gene has CDR1 MDHEN and CDR2 SYDVKM. This CDR3 contains 12 residues. The V gene lost 6 bases and the J gene lost 11 bases, with 14 bases spanning the gap. The CDR3 reads CASRLPAGKQFF. DNA of the CDR3: TGTGCCAGCAGGCTCCCTGCGGGCAAGCAGTTCTTC.

The chain has TRBV6-1 and TRBJ2-4; D is perhaps TRBD1 (6 bases). The ends were cut back, 2 bases at V and 2 bases at J, with 19 bases in the middle. CDR1 is MNHNS, CDR2 SASEGT, per germline. The CDR3 is 18 residues long. CDR3 bases: TGTGCCAGCAGTGAACGAGGCTGGGCAGGGGATACCAAAAACATTCAGTACTTC. It is translated as CASSERGWAGDTKNIQYF.

This clone is a singleton in its sample. V gene TRBV29-1 combines with J gene TRBJ1-1; D remains unclear. The CDR3 runs to 13 residues. V lost 1 base and J lost 0, with 6 bases in between. Germline CDR1 and CDR2: SQVTM and ANQGSEA. Here the CDR3 DNA reads TGCAGCGTTGAAGGGACTTTGAACACTGAAGCTTTCTTT. Translated: CSVEGTLNTEAFF.

J is TRBJ2-2 and V is TRBV19, with TRBD1 matching 7 bases. This CDR3 is built from 15 residues. Losses at the gene ends were 3 bases for V and 0 bases for J; bases not matched to a gene: 1. Germline CDR1 is LNHDA and CDR2 is SQIVND (reference sequence). CDR3 residues: CASSMTGTNTGELFF. CDR3 bases: TGTGCCAGTAGTATGACAGGGACGAACACCGGGGAGCTGTTTTTT.

The CDR3 here is CASSVTLSWNEQFF. As DNA, the CDR3 is TGTGCCAGCAGCGTCACGTTGTCCTGGAATGAGCAGTTCTTC. The J gene is TRBJ2-1, the V gene TRBV9; D unresolved. CDR1 and CDR2 (germline): SGDLS, YYNGEE. The CDR3 spans 14 residues. Trimming took 2 bases from V and 7 from J, leaving 13 bases between them.

This clone was seen a single time. This rearrangement joins TRBV5-8 to TRBJ2-3; 9 nucleotides agree with TRBD2. Germline V gene data show CDR1 as SGHTS and CDR2 as YDEGEE. The CDR3 has 16 amino acids. Germline trimming cut 4 bases from V and 6 bases from J; bases unmatched to any gene: 12. In DNA, the CDR3 is TGTGCCAGCAGCAAAGCAAATGGCGGGGGGGCGGATACGCAGTATTTT. It translates to CASSKANGGGADTQYF.

This clone was detected a few times. This sequence joins TRBV14 and TRBJ1-1; D gene uncertain. The V gene lost 1 base and the J gene lost 7 bases, with 4 bases spanning the gap. Germline CDR1 SGHDN, CDR2 FVKESK. The length of the CDR3 is 11 residues. The CDR3 DNA follows: TGTGCCAGCAGCCAAGCTAATGAAGCTTTCTTT. Its translation is CASSQANEAFF.